This is a list of T cell receptor beta chains from one sample in a study. A single record per CDR3 protein comes from TCRdb applying MiXCR to the RT-PCR reads. The data hold about 680,000 distinct CDR3 sequences, with approximately 15% observed a single time. Material: memory CD4+ T cells from blood. The source of these receptors is a female donor in good health, serving as a healthy control. The CDR3 runs from the conserved cysteine through the conserved F or W. Each record gives: V gene, D gene, J gene, clone size, CDR3 protein, CDR3 DNA. The D gene is left open where the match is weak. Size is stated for part of the rows, as once, few or many counts, or as a class when the clone is expanded.

>TRBV6-5|.|TRBJ1-1|.
CASSRSGDGRRAFF
TGTGCCAGCAGCCGCTCAGGGGACGGAAGGAGAGCTTTCTTT
>TRBV7-2|.|TRBJ2-2|.
CASSANSAGELFF
TGTGCCAGCAGCGCCAATTCTGCCGGGGAGCTGTTTTTT
>TRBV7-3|TRBD1|TRBJ1-3|.
CASSSNTGARNTIYF
TGTGCCAGCAGCTCTAATACAGGGGCCAGAAACACCATATATTTT
>TRBV7-2|TRBD1|TRBJ2-7|many
CASSTWDRGYEQYF
TGTGCCAGCAGCACCTGGGACAGGGGGTACGAGCAGTACTTC
>TRBV5-6|.|TRBJ2-2|many
CASSFVYTDTGELFF
TGTGCCAGCAGCTTTGTCTACACAGACACCGGGGAGCTGTTTTTT
>TRBV11-2|.|TRBJ2-1|many
CASSLNVASAIEQFF
TGTGCCAGCAGCTTAAACGTCGCTAGCGCAATTGAGCAGTTCTTC
>TRBV11-1|TRBD1|TRBJ2-7|few
CASSGPYMTGLNEQYF
TGTGCCAGCAGTGGACCGTATATGACAGGGCTTAACGAGCAGTACTTC
>TRBV5-5|TRBD1|TRBJ2-2|.
CASSQRQGYTGELFF
TGTGCCAGCAGCCAGAGACAGGGGTACACCGGGGAGCTGTTTTTT
>TRBV7-6|TRBD2|TRBJ2-1|few
CASTLLAGGNEQFF
TGTGCCAGCACCTTATTAGCGGGAGGCAATGAGCAGTTCTTC
>TRBV5-1|TRBD2|TRBJ2-2|many
CASSPNAGGNTGELFF
TGCGCCAGCAGTCCTAACGCGGGGGGTAACACCGGGGAGCTGTTTTTT
>TRBV20-1|TRBD1|TRBJ2-7|.
CSASAWVAGGRLSYEQYF
TGCAGTGCTAGTGCTTGGGTGGCAGGGGGCAGATTGTCCTACGAGCAGTACTTC
>TRBV20-1|TRBD2|TRBJ2-3|.
CSLSGSTDTQYF
TGCAGTCTTAGCGGGAGCACAGATACGCAGTATTTT
>TRBV9|TRBD1|TRBJ1-4|.
CASSPQQGVSEKLFF
TGTGCCAGCAGCCCACAACAGGGGGTTTCTGAAAAACTGTTTTTT
>TRBV20-1|.|TRBJ2-7|.
CSARPQVYEQYF
TGCAGTGCTAGACCACAGGTCTACGAGCAGTACTTC
>TRBV24-1|.|TRBJ2-3|many
CATSDLAGSTDTQYF
TGTGCCACCAGTGATTTGGCGGGGAGCACAGATACGCAGTATTTT
>TRBV20-1|TRBD1|TRBJ1-1|.
CSGADRGPTEAFF
TGCAGTGGAGCGGACAGGGGGCCCACTGAAGCTTTCTTT
>TRBV7-9|.|TRBJ2-3|.
CASSLGVNLDSWKTDTQYF
TGTGCCAGCAGCTTAGGAGTCAATCTAGACAGTTGGAAAACAGATACGCAGTATTTT
>TRBV12-3/TRBV12-4|TRBD1|TRBJ1-1|.
CASSWDRAMNTEAFF
TGTGCCAGCAGTTGGGACAGGGCCATGAACACTGAAGCTTTCTTT
>TRBV3-1|.|TRBJ2-7|.
CASSPNLILGDEQYF
TGTGCCAGCAGCCCGAACCTAATACTAGGGGACGAGCAGTACTTC
>TRBV28|.|TRBJ1-5|.
CASSPAGLTQPQHF
TGTGCCAGCTCCCCTGCAGGGCTCACTCAGCCCCAGCATTTT
>TRBV6-6|.|TRBJ1-4|few
CASSYSTGDNEKLFF
TGTGCCAGCAGTTACTCAACAGGTGATAATGAAAAACTGTTTTTT
>TRBV10-3|TRBD1|TRBJ1-1|.
CAISSTGEVNTEAFF
TGTGCCATCAGCAGTACAGGGGAAGTGAACACTGAAGCTTTCTTT
>TRBV30|.|TRBJ2-1|.
CAWIEVRARSANEQFF
TGTGCCTGGATTGAAGTCCGGGCCCGAAGTGCCAATGAGCAGTTCTTC
>TRBV6-5|.|TRBJ2-7|.
CASSLKGGIGEQYF
TGTGCCAGCAGTTTGAAGGGGGGGATCGGCGAGCAGTACTTC
>TRBV24-1|TRBD1|TRBJ1-2|few
CATSGGTDYNYGYTF
TGTGCCACCAGTGGCGGGACAGACTACAACTATGGCTACACCTTC
>TRBV10-3|.|TRBJ1-2|few
CAITEGGRGRWSYTF
TGTGCCATCACCGAGGGAGGCAGGGGCCGTTGGAGCTACACCTTC
>TRBV20-1|TRBD2|TRBJ2-5|few
CSAAPSGSGEETQYF
TGCAGTGCGGCCCCTAGCGGGAGCGGGGAAGAGACCCAGTACTTC
>TRBV5-6|.|TRBJ2-2|many
CASSRRLVTGELFF
TGTGCCAGCAGCCGGAGGTTGGTCACCGGGGAGCTGTTTTTT
>TRBV7-6|TRBD2|TRBJ2-3|few
CASSLEGLDTDTQYF
TGTGCCAGCAGCTTAGAGGGACTAGACACAGATACGCAGTATTTT
>TRBV4-3|.|TRBJ1-2|few
CASSQDPGFGYTF
TGCGCCAGCAGCCAAGATCCCGGATTCGGCTACACCTTC
>TRBV24-1|TRBD1|TRBJ1-2|few
CATNDGTGYGYTF
TGTGCCACCAACGACGGGACAGGCTATGGCTACACCTTC
>TRBV3-1|.|TRBJ2-7|.
CASSQERGAAQYF
TGTGCCAGCAGCCAAGAAAGGGGCGCGGCGCAGTACTTC
>TRBV20-1|.|TRBJ1-1|.
CSAPTSASEAFF
TGCAGTGCTCCGACCTCCGCATCCGAAGCTTTCTTT
>TRBV7-6|TRBD1|TRBJ2-7|few
CASSSAGTGSHEQYF
TGTGCCAGCAGCTCCGCCGGGACAGGGTCCCACGAGCAGTACTTC
>TRBV5-1|.|TRBJ2-7|many
CASSGVGSLDEQYF
TGCGCCAGCAGCGGGGTAGGGAGCTTGGACGAGCAGTACTTC
>TRBV24-1|.|TRBJ2-2|many
CATSDLGSLDTGELFF
TGTGCCACCAGTGATTTGGGCAGTCTGGACACCGGGGAGCTGTTTTTT
>TRBV9|.|TRBJ1-1|.
CASSAQQGLNTEAFF
TGTGCCAGCAGCGCTCAACAGGGATTAAACACTGAAGCTTTCTTT
>TRBV7-8|.|TRBJ1-3|few
CASSLGLGARPSGNTIYF
TGTGCCAGCAGCTTAGGTCTAGGAGCGCGACCCTCTGGAAACACCATATATTTT
>TRBV6-5|.|TRBJ2-7|.
CASSRVMSRAYEQYF
TGTGCCAGCAGCCGGGTGATGTCGCGTGCCTACGAGCAGTACTTC
>TRBV5-1|.|TRBJ2-3|.
CASSPPGAGTDTQYF
TGCGCCAGCAGCCCCCCCGGGGCTGGCACAGATACGCAGTATTTT
>TRBV3-1|.|TRBJ1-1|few
CASSSSGATEAFF
TGTGCCAGCAGCTCCTCAGGGGCTACTGAAGCTTTCTTT
>TRBV4-3|.|TRBJ2-5|.
CASSQGARQGQETQYF
TGCGCCAGCAGCCAAGGGGCTCGGCAGGGGCAGGAGACCCAGTACTTC
>TRBV7-3|.|TRBJ2-2|few
CASSTDRPNTGELFF
TGTGCCAGCAGCACAGACAGGCCGAACACCGGGGAGCTGTTTTTT
>TRBV7-2|.|TRBJ2-3|.
CASSLDIGGQSDTQYF
TGTGCCAGCAGCTTAGATATTGGCGGCCAGTCAGATACGCAGTATTTT
>TRBV7-2|.|TRBJ2-1|many
CASSRQLDNEQFF
TGTGCCAGCAGCCGACAGCTCGACAATGAGCAGTTCTTC
>TRBV20-1|.|TRBJ2-1|once
CSASYRHPYEQFF
TGCAGTGCTAGTTACCGCCATCCTTATGAGCAGTTCTTC
>TRBV30|.|TRBJ2-4|.
CAVSGDIQYF
TGTGCCGTTTCAGGGGACATTCAGTACTTC
>TRBV7-9|.|TRBJ2-7|few
CASSSGAGSSYEQYF
TGTGCCAGCAGCTCGGGGGCGGGGTCCTCCTACGAGCAGTACTTC
>TRBV5-1|.|TRBJ2-5|many
CASQGGDGETQYF
TGCGCCAGCCAAGGAGGGGACGGCGAGACCCAGTACTTC
>TRBV6-1|TRBD1|TRBJ2-4|few
CASKGLNTGQLAKNIQYF
TGTGCCAGCAAGGGGCTTAATACGGGACAGCTAGCCAAAAACATTCAGTACTTC
>TRBV20-1|.|TRBJ2-3|few
CSAKDRPGPRDTQYF
TGCAGTGCTAAAGACAGGCCCGGACCAAGAGATACGCAGTATTTT